The source of this T cell receptor beta chain is a study of blood T cell repertoires in COVID-19. The wider study: Italy, Spain and the United States were the sources of the convalescent and acute COVID-19 samples. T cells, B-cell-depleted T cells, or PBMCs supplied cDNA or gDNA.

This CDR3 is 13 amino acids long. The germline V gene encodes CDR1 SGHDT and CDR2 YYEEEE. The ends lost 3 bases at V and 6 bases at J; junction bases unmatched: 3. The method was immunoSEQ multiplex PCR; TCRdb's version includes in-frame clones alone and lacks a portion of them. The sample carries about 59,000 clones, around 90% recorded once. The source material was peripheral blood. The sequence was obtained from a man older than 75 with acute or convalescent COVID-19. The chain carries TRBV5-6 and TRBJ2-5, with 9 bases lining up with TRBD1. For the CDR3, the DNA is TGTGCCAGCAGCTGGGGACAGGGAAAGACCCAGTACTTC. Translation gives CASSWGQGKTQYF.